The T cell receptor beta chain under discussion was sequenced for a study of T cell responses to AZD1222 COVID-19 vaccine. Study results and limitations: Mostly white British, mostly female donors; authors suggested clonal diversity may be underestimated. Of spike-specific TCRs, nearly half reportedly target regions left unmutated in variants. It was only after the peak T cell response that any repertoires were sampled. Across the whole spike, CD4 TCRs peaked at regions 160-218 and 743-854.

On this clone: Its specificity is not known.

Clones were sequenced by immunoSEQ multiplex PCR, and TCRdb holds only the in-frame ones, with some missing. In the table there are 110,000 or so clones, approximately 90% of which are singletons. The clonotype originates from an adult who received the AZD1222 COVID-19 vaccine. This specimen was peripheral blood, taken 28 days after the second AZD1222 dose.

The CDR3 spells CASSHSRGGEQFF. The CDR3 coding sequence is TGTGCCAGCAGTCACAGCAGGGGCGGTGAGCAGTTCTTC. The chain carries TRBV27 and TRBJ2-1; maybe TRBD1 (6 bases). The V gene lost 5 bases and the J gene lost 9 bases, with 14 bases spanning the gap. The germline V gene encodes CDR1 MNHEY and CDR2 SMNVEV (reference sequence). The length of the CDR3 is 13 residues.